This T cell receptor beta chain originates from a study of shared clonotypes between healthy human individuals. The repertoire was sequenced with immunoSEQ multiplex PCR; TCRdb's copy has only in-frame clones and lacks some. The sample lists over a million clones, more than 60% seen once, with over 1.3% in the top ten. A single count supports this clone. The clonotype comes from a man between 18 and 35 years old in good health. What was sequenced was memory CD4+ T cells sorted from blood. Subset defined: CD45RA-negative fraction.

CDR3 nucleotide sequence: TGTGCCTGGAGGGTGGGCCAGGGGGCCACGGCCGAGCAGTACTTC. It specifies CAWRVGQGATAEQYF. The chain carries TRBV30 and TRBJ2-7, with 8 bases lining up with TRBD1. CDR3 length equals 15 residues. Trimming cost V 3 bases and J 6 bases; bases outside gene matches: 13. CDR1 and CDR2 from the germline V gene are GTSNPN and SVGIG (reference sequence).